This T cell receptor beta chain is drawn from a study of blood T cell repertoires in COVID-19. The wider study: Sites across the United States, Italy and Spain contributed samples from acute and convalescent COVID-19. In each case, the material was cDNA or gDNA derived from T cells, B-cell-depleted T cells, or PBMCs.

The authors' processing: Reference gene primer amplification yielded estimated nucleated cell counts. Repertoires were generated with immunoSEQ multiplex PCR, while TCRdb's copy carries only in-frame clones and drops some. V, J and clone size were drawn from that table, and D and trimming were deduced from the DNA. The sample includes approximately 200,000 clones, more than 70% of them seen just once. Seattle patients were enrolled during active infection and followed longitudinally. The clonotype was recovered from a person aged 70 to 85 with COVID-19, enrolled during active disease. The sample consisted of peripheral blood.

The CDR3 region is CASRETGSDYGYTF. CDR3 coding DNA: TGTGCCAGTAGGGAGACAGGGTCCGACTATGGCTACACCTTC. The V call is TRBV19, the J call TRBJ1-2, with 7 positions matching TRBD1. Germline V gene sequence: CDR1 LNHDA, CDR2 SQIVND (reference sequence). The trim removed 6 bases at V and 3 bases at J, leaving 7 bases unmatched. The CDR3 runs 14 residues.